Described below is a single T cell receptor (beta chain) sequence and its context. This CDR3 is built from 15 residues. Germline assignment: CDR1 KGHSH and CDR2 LQKENI. The V gene end was trimmed by 5 bases and the J gene end by 2 bases; junction bases not matched to a gene: 7. The authors' processing: Amplifying reference gene primers gave estimates of nucleated cell counts. The protocol was immunoSEQ multiplex PCR, while the TCRdb copy is restricted to in-frame clones and leaves out a portion. V and J calls and clone size are as listed in that table; D and trimming were resolved from the DNA. The top ten clones hold roughly 10% of a sample with about 250,000 clones, approximately 83% of them seen once. This sample is part of a study of blood T cell repertoires in COVID-19. The overall study: Samples representing acute and convalescent COVID-19 were sourced from the United States, Italy and Spain. Sample material is recorded as cDNA or gDNA derived from T cells, B-cell-depleted T cells, or PBMCs.

The source of this sequence is a man aged 80 or over with acute or convalescent COVID-19. The chain uses TRBV18 and TRBJ2-3, with 7 bases identical to TRBD1. The sample consisted of peripheral blood. The CDR3: CASSERQGFTDTQYF. The CDR3 DNA is TGTGCCAGCTCAGAGAGACAGGGATTCACAGATACGCAGTATTTT.